The 31 T cell receptor beta chains listed next were all sequenced from one sample in a study of beta chain features in type 1 diabetes. Expressed TCRB transcripts were sequenced because the entire RNA isolate underwent reverse transcription. Assay: immunoSEQ multiplex PCR; the TCRdb copy retains only in-frame clones and omits some. Counted here are 250,000 to 300,000 clones, under 8.5% occurring once; the ten biggest clones make up more than 1%. Sequencing was done on a sample of central memory CD4+ T cells from blood. These TCRs come from a woman between 18 and 29 years old in good health.

The V and J genes are TRBV5-1 and TRBJ2-1, with TRBD1 as a possible D gene (5 bases). Per the germline V gene, CDR1 is SGHRS and CDR2 is YFSETQ. The CDR3 has 15 amino acids. V dropped 0 bases and J dropped 1 base, with 8 bases sitting between them. CDR3 sequence (DNA): TGCGCCAGCAGCTTGGGACAGTATTCCTACAATGAGCAGTTCTTC. Its protein product is CASSLGQYSYNEQFF.

Only a few counts were recorded for this clone. The same CDR3 can be traced to other DNA sequences in this sample. The chain uses TRBV5-6 and TRBJ1-5; D gene unclear. Germline CDR1 reads SGHDT; CDR2 reads YYEEEE. The CDR3 has 13 amino acids. Trimming took off 0 bases at V and 5 bases at J, with 6 bases between the two ends. The CDR3 spells CASSLEPDQPQHF. The CDR3 DNA follows: TGTGCCAGCAGCTTGGAACCAGATCAGCCCCAGCATTTT.

This clone was seen a few times. The chain employs TRBV19 and TRBJ1-5; D uncertain. CDR3 size: 15 residues. The ends were cut back, 2 bases at V and 0 bases at J, with 8 bases in the middle. CDR1 and CDR2 (germline): LNHDA, SQIVND (reference sequence). In DNA form, the CDR3 reads TGTGCCAGTAGTATACTTCTCCATAGCAATCAGCCCCAGCATTTT. Protein product: CASSILLHSNQPQHF.

This clone was detected a few times. The V call is TRBV18, the J call TRBJ2-7, with 13 bases matching TRBD2. The CDR3 loop spans 16 amino acids. V lost 4 bases and J lost 2; bases outside the gene matches: 5. Germline loops: CDR1 KGHSH, CDR2 LQKENI. CDR3 sequence reads: CASSQGLAGEPYEQYF. The CDR3 DNA reads TGTGCCAGCTCACAAGGACTAGCGGGAGAGCCCTACGAGCAGTACTTC.

Only a few counts were recorded for this clone. This chain uses TRBV2 with TRBJ2-2; 7 nucleotides match TRBD2. The germline V gene encodes CDR1 SNHLY and CDR2 FYNNEI. After removal of 6 bases from V and 2 bases from J, the junction contained 6 bases not matched to a gene. The CDR3 length is 15 residues. CDR3 loop: CASSVTSANTGELFF. The CDR3 DNA reads as TGTGCCAGCAGCGTCACTAGCGCTAACACCGGGGAGCTGTTTTTT.

On this clone itself: Compared with germline, one end of the junction differs, possibly owing to a read error. J is TRBJ2-3 and V is TRBV2, with a tentative D call TRBD1 (6 bases). Germline V gene lookup returns CDR1 SNHLY and CDR2 FYNNEI. This CDR3 spans 10 amino acids. The CDR3 spells CASRAGDPLF. The CDR3, as DNA: TGTGCCAGCAGAGCAGGGGACCCTCTCTTT.

V gene TRBV11-2 combines with J gene TRBJ2-5; possible D gene TRBD2, 6 bases. This CDR3 has 14 amino acids. V lost 4 bases and J 10 bases, leaving 19 bases between the germline ends. Germline loops: CDR1 SGHAT, CDR2 FQNNGV. CDR3 DNA sequence: TGTGCCAGCAGCTCGGGACGTTTTCCCGGGGGCCAGTACTTC. This gives the protein CASSSGRFPGGQYF.

This clone has just a few counts. CDR3 bases: TGTGCCAGCCGCCGGGGGCCATATGGCTACACCTTC. Its translation is CASRRGPYGYTF. The V gene is TRBV5-6, the J gene TRBJ1-2; D may be TRBD1 (6 bases). Germline CDR1 SGHDT, CDR2 YYEEEE. V gave up 7 bases and J gave up 5 bases, with 12 bases separating them. The CDR3 extends over 12 amino acids.

The rearrangement uses TRBV9 and TRBJ1-2; possibly TRBD1 for D (5 bases). Germline CDR1 is SGDLS and CDR2 is YYNGEE. This CDR3 region has 15 residues. V was trimmed by 0 bases and J by 0 bases, leaving 9 bases between them. The DNA for the CDR3 is TGTGCCAGCAGCGTAGAGGGGTATTCTAACTATGGCTACACCTTC. This translates into CASSVEGYSNYGYTF.

This clone has ten or more counts. This sequence joins TRBV28 and TRBJ1-4; D is unclear. Trimming left V 2 bases short and J 4 bases short, with 8 bases between. This CDR3 contains 14 residues. Germline loops: CDR1 MDHEN, CDR2 SYDVKM. CDR3 sequence (DNA): TGTGCCAGCAGTTTAGGAGGAAGTAATGAAAAACTGTTTTTT. This translates into CASSLGGSNEKLFF. The whole variable domain, filled in from reference TRBV28 and TRBJ1-4, reads DVKVTQSSRYLVKRTGEKVFLECVQDMDHENMFWYRQDPGLGLRLIYFSYDVKMKEKGDIPEGYSVSREKKERFSLILESASTNQTSMYLCASSLGGSNEKLFFGSGTQLSVL.

This rearrangement joins TRBV2 to TRBJ2-1; 8 positions agree with TRBD1. V trimming: 4 bases; J trimming: 4 bases; junction bases outside the gene matches: 3. The CDR3 spans 14 residues. Germline V gives CDR1 SNHLY, CDR2 FYNNEI. The CDR3 nucleotides are TGTGCCAGCAGTGGGACAGGGTATTACAATGAGCAGTTCTTC. It translates to CASSGTGYYNEQFF. The whole variable domain, remainder taken from reference TRBV2 and TRBJ2-1, is EPEVTQTPSHQVTQMGQEVILRCVPISNHLYFYWYRQILGQKVEFLVSFYNNEISEKSEIFDDQFSVERPDGSNFTLKIRSTKLEDSAMYFCASSGTGYYNEQFFGPGTRLTVL.

This clone has just a few counts. This sequence may be a read error, since a much larger clone differs from it by one base. The chain joins TRBV5-8 to TRBJ1-1; D unclear. V was shortened by 7 bases and J by 0 bases, with 4 bases between the two germline ends. CDR3 length: 11 residues. CDR1 SGHTS and CDR2 YDEGEE come from the germline V gene. The CDR3 DNA sequence: TGTGCCAGCCTAATGAACACTGAAGCTTTCTTT. Translated: CASLMNTEAFF.

In this sample, this clone turned up a few times. The CDR3, as DNA: TGTGCCAGCAGTCTGGTCCTACAGGCAGATACGCAGTATTTT. This translates into CASSLVLQADTQYF. The V gene is TRBV11-2, the J gene TRBJ2-3; D possibly corresponds to TRBD1 (5 bases). Germline V gives CDR1 SGHAT, CDR2 FQNNGV. This CDR3 is built from 14 residues. The V end was cut by 6 bases, the J end by 4 bases, with 14 bases between.

This clone turned up a few times. The chain is built from TRBV6-6 and TRBJ2-7; tentative D call: TRBD2 (5 bases). Per germline, CDR1 MNHNY and CDR2 SVGAGI (reference sequence). The CDR3 is 12 amino acids. The germline V and J ends were trimmed by 2 bases and 3 bases, with 5 bases remaining between them. The CDR3 loop is CASSYRGYEQYV. The DNA of the CDR3 is TGTGCCAGCAGTTACCGGGGCTACGAGCAGTACGTC.

The chain has TRBV11-2 and TRBJ1-2; D not certain. Trimming pared 5 bases from V and 0 bases from J, leaving 13 bases between. The CDR3 is 15 amino acids. Looked up from germline, CDR1 is SGHAT and CDR2 is FQNNGV. The CDR3 DNA reads TGTGCCAGCAGCCCAGCGGGATCAGCTAACTATGGCTACACCTTC. Residues: CASSPAGSANYGYTF.

This clone has only a few counts. The chain is built from TRBV7-2 and TRBJ2-7, with D possibly TRBD2 on 6 matching bases. CDR3 length equals 14 residues. CDR1 is SGHTA and CDR2 is FQGNSA in the germline V gene. V was shortened by 2 bases and J by 0 bases, with 8 bases between the two germline ends. Here the CDR3 DNA reads TGTGCCAGCAGCTTATCGGGAGTCTCCTACGAGCAGTACTTC. Translated: CASSLSGVSYEQYF.

The chain recombines TRBV6-1 with TRBJ2-1; TRBD2 matches 7 bases. The V segment lost 9 bases and the J segment 0 bases; nucleotides outside the gene matches: 8. Germline values: CDR1 MNHNS, CDR2 SASEGT. This CDR3 spans 15 amino acids. The CDR3 DNA sequence: TGTGCCAGTAGACTAGCCCAGAGCTCCTACAATGAGCAGTTCTTC. It yields the protein CASRLAQSSYNEQFF.

This clone was recorded many times. The gene calls are TRBV19 and TRBJ2-2, with D unresolved. The CDR3 consists of 13 residues. Germline values: CDR1 LNHDA, CDR2 SQIVND (reference sequence). The V and J ends lost 6 bases and 6 bases respectively, with 11 bases between them. CDR3 DNA sequence: TGTGCCAGTAGCATGGCACTACCCGGGGAGCTGTTTTTT. This sequence encodes CASSMALPGELFF.

The chain joins TRBV28 to TRBJ1-5; D is ambiguous. CDR3 length: 14 residues. Germline-derived CDR1 and CDR2 are MDHEN and SYDVKM. V lost 3 bases and J lost 4, with 10 bases in between. The CDR3 coding sequence is TGTGCCAGCAGTTTGGAAGGACTTAATCAGCCCCAGCATTTT. It yields the protein CASSLEGLNQPQHF.

The DNA of the CDR3 is TGCGCCAGCAGCCAGTACTGGACAGGGGACACCTACGAGCAGTACTTC. This codes for CASSQYWTGDTYEQYF. V gene TRBV4-3 combines with J gene TRBJ2-7; 9 bases align to TRBD1. The CDR3 runs 16 residues. CDR1 LGHNA and CDR2 YSLEER come from the germline V gene. The V gene end was trimmed by 3 bases and the J gene end by 2 bases; junction bases not matched to a gene: 8.

This clone occurred a few times. In DNA, the CDR3 is TGTGCCAGCAGCGACATACAGGGGAGGTCGCAAGATACGCAGTATTTT. This codes for CASSDIQGRSQDTQYF. This chain joins TRBV27 and TRBJ2-3, with D possibly being TRBD1 (7 bases). Germline CDR1 reads MNHEY; CDR2 reads SMNVEV (reference sequence). The CDR3 contains 16 residues. Trimming cost V 6 bases and J 5 bases, with 21 bases left between them.

This clone was seen a handful of times. This chain uses TRBV4-3 with TRBJ1-4, with TRBD1 identical over 7 bases. The CDR3 totals 14 residues. Per the germline V gene, CDR1 is LGHNA and CDR2 is YSLEER. The trim removed 4 bases at V and 8 bases at J, leaving 7 bases unmatched. In DNA, the CDR3 is TGCGCCAGCAGCCCACAGGGGCTGGGAGAAAAACTGTTTTTT. Its protein is CASSPQGLGEKLFF.

There are a few counts of this clone. The gene calls are TRBV29-1 and TRBJ1-1, with D unclear. Per germline, CDR1 SQVTM and CDR2 ANQGSEA. Deletions cut 0 bases from V and 6 bases from J, with 8 bases between. The CDR3 loop spans 12 amino acids. This CDR3 is CSVEDGIAEAFF. For the CDR3, the DNA is TGCAGCGTTGAAGATGGGATTGCTGAAGCTTTCTTT.

The sample holds a few counts of this clone. J is TRBJ1-1 and V is TRBV29-1; D might be TRBD1 (6 bases). Germline V gene data show CDR1 as SQVTM and CDR2 as ANQGSEA. V gave up 5 bases and J gave up 6 bases, with 16 bases separating them. The CDR3 consists of 13 residues. The CDR3 reads CSVQQGSGAEAFF. The CDR3 DNA reads as TGCAGCGTTCAACAGGGTTCCGGCGCTGAAGCTTTCTTT.

V is TRBV7-2 and J is TRBJ1-1; no reliable D call. CDR3 size: 11 residues. Germline V CDR1 and CDR2: SGHTA, FQGNSA. V shed 5 bases and J shed 11 bases, with 12 bases lying between them. The CDR3 DNA sequence: TGTGCCAGCAGCCCCCTGTATTACGCTTTCTTT. Translated: CASSPLYYAFF.

The sample holds a few counts of this clone. The V gene is TRBV10-3, the J gene TRBJ1-1, with 8 bases aligning to TRBD1. Germline V lookup: CDR1 ENHRY, CDR2 SYGVKD. The CDR3 contains 14 residues. V dropped 6 bases and J dropped 5; count of bases not matched to a gene: 8. The CDR3 loop is CAISYQGAGTEAFF. The CDR3 region has the DNA TGTGCCATCAGCTACCAGGGGGCCGGGACTGAAGCTTTCTTT.

This clone was counted only a few times. The V call is TRBV13, the J call TRBJ2-5; 9 nucleotides align to TRBD1. After removal of 5 bases from V and 1 base from J, the junction contained 5 bases not matched to a gene. The CDR3 runs to 15 residues. CDR1 PRHDT and CDR2 FYEKMQ come from the germline V gene (reference sequence). The CDR3 region is CASSLGDRAQETQYF. In nucleotides, the CDR3 is TGTGCCAGCAGCCTTGGGGACAGGGCCCAAGAGACCCAGTACTTC.

This clone was seen more than once but under ten times. The V and J genes are TRBV14 and TRBJ1-2; no definite D call. Trimming cost V 1 base and J 8 bases, with 11 bases left between them. CDR3 length equals 13 residues. The germline V gene encodes CDR1 SGHDN and CDR2 FVKESK. CDR3 in amino acids: CASSQASGWGYTF. Here the CDR3 DNA reads TGTGCCAGCAGCCAAGCCTCCGGTTGGGGCTACACCTTC.

The chain is built from TRBV7-2 and TRBJ2-3; D may be TRBD2 (6 bases). V was cut by 3 bases and J by 5 bases, with 12 bases left in between. Germline CDR1 reads SGHTA; CDR2 reads FQGNSA. This CDR3 contains 14 residues. The CDR3 DNA reads TGTGCCAGCAGCTTTTCGGGAGCGGTAGATACGCAGTATTTT. It encodes CASSFSGAVDTQYF.

The rearrangement links TRBV5-6 to TRBJ1-2; 7 bases map to TRBD1. This CDR3 contains 15 residues. Per the germline V gene, CDR1 is SGHDT and CDR2 is YYEEEE. V was clipped by 5 bases and J by 2 bases; unmatched bases: 9. Here the CDR3 reads CASRHRQGQNYGYTF. The DNA for the CDR3 is TGTGCCAGCAGACACCGACAGGGCCAAAACTATGGCTACACCTTC.

This clone has a handful of counts. Compared with germline, one end of the junction differs, possibly owing to a read error. The rearrangement uses TRBV13 and TRBJ2-4; D is unclear. The germline CDR1 and CDR2 sequences are PRHDT and FYEKMQ (reference sequence). CDR3 length equals 17 residues. CDR3 DNA sequence: TGTGCCAGCAGCCTAGGTACAGACACCCTAACCAAAAACATTCAGTACTTC. This translates into CASSLGTDTLTKNIQYF.